Here is one T cell receptor (beta chain) with its context. Its specificity is not known. Germline lookup yields CDR1 SGHDT and CDR2 YYEEEE. The CDR3 loop spans 15 amino acids. V was pared by 4 bases and J by 3 bases, with 9 bases of the junction left unmatched. Measured with immunoSEQ multiplex PCR; TCRdb has only the in-frame clones, and not every one. The data show 300,000 to 450,000 clones, 80% to 90% seen once. While the first cohort had 600 to 750 subjects, the donors belonged to the separate validation cohort of about 120 subjects. The sample comes from a study of cytomegalovirus exposure and HLA in healthy donors. Study overall: The roughly 120 validation repertoires, a later analysis reported, used the same platform as the 550 to 800 first-cohort repertoires.

Study-wide results and caveats: The study designated around 150 TCR beta chains cytomegalovirus-associated. In the 120 validation repertoires, roughly 94% of cluster scores exceeded 0, per a later analysis.

This receptor was taken from a woman aged 18-29 years in good health and CMV-seronegative. The source material was PBMCs. The V call is TRBV5-6, the J call TRBJ2-5; 7 positions match TRBD1. The CDR3 region is CASSGLITGEETQYF. CDR3 sequence (DNA): TGTGCCAGCAGCGGACTTATAACAGGGGAAGAGACCCAGTACTTC.